Listed here is a single T cell receptor beta chain. Its matching antigen is unknown. This sample was included in a study of CXCR3-negative and CXCR3-positive naive CD8 T cells. This CDR3 comprises 14 residues. Looked up from germline, CDR1 is MDHEN and CDR2 is SYDVKM. Study results and limitations: Hydrophobicity was higher for TRB CDR3s found in CXCR3-positive naive cells than in CXCR3-negative naive cells.

It was by 5' RACE with UMI labels that the TRB cDNA libraries were prepared. With the 5' RACE reads reprocessed, TCRdb shows one record per CDR3 protein and no DNA. In all, the sample yields about 150,000 distinct CDR3 sequences. Input material: naive CXCR3+ CD8+ T cells from blood. Subset here: CD45RO-CCR7+CD27+CD95- naive CD8+ T cells expressing CXCR3 (TNR3+). This clonotype originated in a human donor in good health. Some clones in this sample may be carry-over from other donors' samples. The chain is built from TRBV28 and TRBJ2-5; TCRdb returns TRBD1, unconfirmable since there is no DNA. This CDR3 reads CASSFRGRQETQHF.